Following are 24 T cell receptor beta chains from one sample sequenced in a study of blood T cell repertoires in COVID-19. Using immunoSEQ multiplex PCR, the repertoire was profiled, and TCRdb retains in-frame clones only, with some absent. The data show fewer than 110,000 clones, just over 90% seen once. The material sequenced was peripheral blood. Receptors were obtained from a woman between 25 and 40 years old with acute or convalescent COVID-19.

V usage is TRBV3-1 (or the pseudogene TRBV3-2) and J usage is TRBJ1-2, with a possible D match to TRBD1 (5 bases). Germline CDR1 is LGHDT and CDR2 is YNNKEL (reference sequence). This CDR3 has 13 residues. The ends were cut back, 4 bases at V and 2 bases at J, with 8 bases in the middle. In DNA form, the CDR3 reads TGTGCCAGCAGCCCCACAGGAAACTATGGCTACACCTTC. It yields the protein CASSPTGNYGYTF.

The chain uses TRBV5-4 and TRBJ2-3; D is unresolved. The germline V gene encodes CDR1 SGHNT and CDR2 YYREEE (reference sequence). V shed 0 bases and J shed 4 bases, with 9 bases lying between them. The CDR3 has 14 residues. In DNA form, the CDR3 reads TGTGCCAGCAGCTTGGACCGGGTGGCAGATACGCAGTATTTT. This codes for CASSLDRVADTQYF.

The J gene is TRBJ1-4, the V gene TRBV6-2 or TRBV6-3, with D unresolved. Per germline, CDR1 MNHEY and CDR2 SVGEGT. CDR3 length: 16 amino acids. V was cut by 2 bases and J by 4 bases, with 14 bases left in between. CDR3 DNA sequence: TGTGCCAGCAGTTACGGGAGCCCTTTGATTAATGAAAAACTGTTTTTT. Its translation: CASSYGSPLINEKLFF.

CDR3 region: CASSSGTGGLQPQHF. CDR3 bases: TGTGCCAGCAGCTCCGGGACAGGGGGACTTCAGCCCCAGCATTTT. The rearrangement uses TRBV6-5 and TRBJ1-5; the match to TRBD1 covers 11 bases. With 6 bases clipped from V and 6 bases from J, the junction kept 7 bases outside the gene matches. The CDR3 is made up of 15 amino acids. Germline CDR1 and CDR2: MNHEY and SVGAGI.

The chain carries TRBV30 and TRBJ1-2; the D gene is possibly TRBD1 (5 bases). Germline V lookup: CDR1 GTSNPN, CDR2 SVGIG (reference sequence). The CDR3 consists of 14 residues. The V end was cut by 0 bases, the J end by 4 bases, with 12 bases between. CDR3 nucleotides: TGTGCCTGGAGTGTAGGCCCCGGGGGCTATGGCTACACCTTC. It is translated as CAWSVGPGGYGYTF.

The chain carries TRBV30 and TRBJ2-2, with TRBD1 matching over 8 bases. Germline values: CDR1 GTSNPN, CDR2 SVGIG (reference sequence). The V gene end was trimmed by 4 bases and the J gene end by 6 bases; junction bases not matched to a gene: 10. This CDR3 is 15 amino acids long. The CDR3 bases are TGTGCCTGGACCCTCCTGGACAGGGCCCCCGGGGAGCTGTTTTTT. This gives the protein CAWTLLDRAPGELFF.

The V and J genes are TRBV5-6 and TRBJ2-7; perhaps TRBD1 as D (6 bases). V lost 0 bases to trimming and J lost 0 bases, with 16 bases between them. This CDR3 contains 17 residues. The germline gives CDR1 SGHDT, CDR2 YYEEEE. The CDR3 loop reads CASSLDGPQGHSYEQYF. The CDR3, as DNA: TGTGCCAGCAGCTTGGACGGGCCTCAGGGGCACTCCTACGAGCAGTACTTC.

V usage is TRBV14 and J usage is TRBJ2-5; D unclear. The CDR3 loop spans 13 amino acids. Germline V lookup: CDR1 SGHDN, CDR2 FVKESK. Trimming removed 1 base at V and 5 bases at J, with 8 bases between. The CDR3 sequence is CASSQGWAETQYF. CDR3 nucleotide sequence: TGTGCCAGCAGCCAAGGGTGGGCTGAGACCCAGTACTTC.

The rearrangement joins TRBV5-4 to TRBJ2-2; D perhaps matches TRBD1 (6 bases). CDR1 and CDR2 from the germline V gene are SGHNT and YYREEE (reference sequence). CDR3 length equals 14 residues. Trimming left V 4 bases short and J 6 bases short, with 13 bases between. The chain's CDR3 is CASSGDTGAGELFF. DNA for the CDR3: TGTGCCAGCAGCGGGGACACCGGCGCCGGGGAGCTGTTTTTT. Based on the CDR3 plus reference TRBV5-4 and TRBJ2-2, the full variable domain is ETGVTQSPTHLIKTRGQQVTLRCSSQSGHNTVSWYQQALGQGPQFIFQYYREEENGRGNFPPRFSGLQFPNYSSELNVNALELDDSALYLCASSGDTGAGELFFGEGSRLTVL.

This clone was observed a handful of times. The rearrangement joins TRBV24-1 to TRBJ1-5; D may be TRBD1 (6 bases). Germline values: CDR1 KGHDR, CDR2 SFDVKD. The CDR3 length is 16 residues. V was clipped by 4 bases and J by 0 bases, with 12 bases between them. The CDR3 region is CATSEAGTTSNQPQHF. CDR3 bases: TGTGCCACCAGTGAGGCCGGGACAACTAGCAATCAGCCCCAGCATTTT.

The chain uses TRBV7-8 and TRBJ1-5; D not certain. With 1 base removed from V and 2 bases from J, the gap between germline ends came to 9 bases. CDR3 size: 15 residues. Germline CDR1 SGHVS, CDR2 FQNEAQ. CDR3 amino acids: CASSLGREGNQPQHF. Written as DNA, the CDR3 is TGTGCCAGCAGCTTAGGGAGGGAGGGCAATCAGCCCCAGCATTTT.

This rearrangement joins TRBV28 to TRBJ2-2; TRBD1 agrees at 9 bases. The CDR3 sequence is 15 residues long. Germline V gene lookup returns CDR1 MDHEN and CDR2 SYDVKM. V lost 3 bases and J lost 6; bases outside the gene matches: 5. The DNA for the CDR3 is TGTGCCAGCAGTTTTCCCCGACAGGGGGCCGGGGAGCTGTTTTTT. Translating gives CASSFPRQGAGELFF. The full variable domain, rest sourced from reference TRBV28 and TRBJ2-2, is DVKVTQSSRYLVKRTGEKVFLECVQDMDHENMFWYRQDPGLGLRLIYFSYDVKMKEKGDIPEGYSVSREKKERFSLILESASTNQTSMYLCASSFPRQGAGELFFGEGSRLTVL.

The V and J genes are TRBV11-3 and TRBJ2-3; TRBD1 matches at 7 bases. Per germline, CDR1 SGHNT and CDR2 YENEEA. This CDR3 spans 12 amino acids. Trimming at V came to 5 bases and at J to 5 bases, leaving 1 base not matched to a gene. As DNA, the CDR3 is TGTGCCAGCAGCCCAGGGGGAGATACGCAGTATTTT. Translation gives CASSPGGDTQYF.

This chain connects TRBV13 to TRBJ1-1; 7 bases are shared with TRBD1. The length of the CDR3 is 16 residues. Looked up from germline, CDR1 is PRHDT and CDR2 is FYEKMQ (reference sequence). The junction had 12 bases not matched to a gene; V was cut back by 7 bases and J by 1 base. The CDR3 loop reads CASTSEWTGTNTEAFF. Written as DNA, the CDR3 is TGTGCCAGCACCAGCGAATGGACAGGCACGAACACTGAAGCTTTCTTT.

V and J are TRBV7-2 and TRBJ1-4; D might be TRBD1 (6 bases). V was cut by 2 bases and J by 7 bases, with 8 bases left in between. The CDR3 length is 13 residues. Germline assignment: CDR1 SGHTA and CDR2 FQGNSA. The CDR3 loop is CASSLSGVEKLFF. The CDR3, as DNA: TGTGCCAGCAGCTTATCAGGGGTTGAAAAACTGTTTTTT.

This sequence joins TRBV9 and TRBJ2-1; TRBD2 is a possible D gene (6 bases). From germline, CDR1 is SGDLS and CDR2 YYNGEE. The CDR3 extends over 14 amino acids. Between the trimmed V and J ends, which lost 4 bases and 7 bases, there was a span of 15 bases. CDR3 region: CASSPSGLGNEQFF. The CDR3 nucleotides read TGTGCCAGCAGCCCGTCGGGACTGGGAAATGAGCAGTTCTTC.

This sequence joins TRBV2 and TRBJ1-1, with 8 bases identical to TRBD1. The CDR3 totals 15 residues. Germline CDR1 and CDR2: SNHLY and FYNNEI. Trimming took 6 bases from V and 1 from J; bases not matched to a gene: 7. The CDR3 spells CASRWTGQGNTEAFF. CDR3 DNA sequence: TGTGCCAGCAGATGGACTGGACAGGGGAACACTGAAGCTTTCTTT.

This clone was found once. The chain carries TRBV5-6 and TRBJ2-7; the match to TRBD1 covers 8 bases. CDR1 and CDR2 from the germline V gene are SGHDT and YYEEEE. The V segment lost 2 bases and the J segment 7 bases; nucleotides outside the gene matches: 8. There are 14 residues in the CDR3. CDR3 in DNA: TGTGCCAGCAGCTTCAGGGGGCCAGTGGGTGAGCAGTACTTC. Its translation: CASSFRGPVGEQYF.

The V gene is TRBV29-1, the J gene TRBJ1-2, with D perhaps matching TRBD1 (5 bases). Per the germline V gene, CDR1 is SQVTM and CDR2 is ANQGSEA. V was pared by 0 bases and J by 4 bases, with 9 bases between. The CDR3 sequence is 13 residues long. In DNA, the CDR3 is TGCAGCGTTGAAGATTTCGACAGCTATGGCTACACCTTC. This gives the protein CSVEDFDSYGYTF.

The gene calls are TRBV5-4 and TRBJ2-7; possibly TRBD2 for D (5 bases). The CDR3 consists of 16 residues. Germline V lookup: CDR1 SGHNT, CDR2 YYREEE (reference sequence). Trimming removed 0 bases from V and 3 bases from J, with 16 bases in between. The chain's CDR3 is CASSLVSGGRYYEQYF. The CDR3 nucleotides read TGTGCCAGCAGCTTGGTTTCCGGCGGGCGTTACTACGAGCAGTACTTC.

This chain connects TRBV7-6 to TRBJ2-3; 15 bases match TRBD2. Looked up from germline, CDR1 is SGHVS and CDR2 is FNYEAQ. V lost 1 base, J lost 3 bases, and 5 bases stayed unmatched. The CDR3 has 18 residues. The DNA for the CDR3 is TGTGCCAGCAGCTTAGGGACTAGCGGGGGGGCTAGGACAGATACGCAGTATTTT. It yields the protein CASSLGTSGGARTDTQYF.

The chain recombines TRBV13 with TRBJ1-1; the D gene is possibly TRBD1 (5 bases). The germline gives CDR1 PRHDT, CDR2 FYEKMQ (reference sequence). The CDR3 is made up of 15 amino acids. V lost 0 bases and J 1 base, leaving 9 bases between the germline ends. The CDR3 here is CASSLGGASNTEAFF. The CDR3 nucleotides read TGTGCCAGCAGCTTAGGAGGGGCTTCGAACACTGAAGCTTTCTTT.

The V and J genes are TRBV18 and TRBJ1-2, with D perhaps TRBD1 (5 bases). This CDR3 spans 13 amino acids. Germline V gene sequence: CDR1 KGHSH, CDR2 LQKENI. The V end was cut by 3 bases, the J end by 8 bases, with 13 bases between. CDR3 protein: CASSPLDSGGYTF. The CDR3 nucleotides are TGTGCCAGCTCACCCCTTGACAGCGGGGGCTACACCTTC.

The CDR3 spells CASSPDFNTGELFF. The DNA for the CDR3 is TGTGCCAGCAGCCCGGACTTCAACACCGGGGAGCTGTTTTTT. This chain links TRBV7-8 with TRBJ2-2; D is perhaps TRBD2 (5 bases). V was shortened by 5 bases and J by 2 bases, with 9 bases between the two germline ends. The CDR3 length is 14 residues. Germline V gene lookup returns CDR1 SGHVS and CDR2 FQNEAQ.